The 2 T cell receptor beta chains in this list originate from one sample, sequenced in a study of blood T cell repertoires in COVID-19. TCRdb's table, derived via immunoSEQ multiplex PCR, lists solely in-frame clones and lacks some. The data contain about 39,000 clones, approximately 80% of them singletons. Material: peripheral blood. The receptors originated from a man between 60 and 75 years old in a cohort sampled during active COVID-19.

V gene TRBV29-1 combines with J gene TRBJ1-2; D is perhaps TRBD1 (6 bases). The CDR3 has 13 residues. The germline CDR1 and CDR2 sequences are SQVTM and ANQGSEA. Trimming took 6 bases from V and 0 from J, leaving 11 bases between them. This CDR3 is CSVATGTNYGYTF. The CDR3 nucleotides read TGCAGCGTAGCTACAGGGACTAACTATGGCTACACCTTC. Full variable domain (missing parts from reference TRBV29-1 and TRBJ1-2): SAVISQKPSRDICQRGTSLTIQCQVDSQVTMMFWYRQQPGQSLTLIATANQGSEATYESGFVIDKFPISRPNLTFSTLTVSNMSPEDSSIYLCSVATGTNYGYTFGSGTRLTVV.

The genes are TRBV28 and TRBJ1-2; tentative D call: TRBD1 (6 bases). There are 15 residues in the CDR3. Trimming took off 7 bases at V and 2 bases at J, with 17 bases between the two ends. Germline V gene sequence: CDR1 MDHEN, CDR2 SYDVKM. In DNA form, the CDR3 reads TGTGCCAGCACCTTACAGGGAGCTACGAACTATGGCTACACCTTC. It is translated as CASTLQGATNYGYTF.